This record looks at one T cell receptor beta chain sequence and its context. What it binds is unknown. The source of the sample is a study of T cell responses to AZD1222 COVID-19 vaccine. For the study at large: Pooling of second doses given at about 4 or about 12 weeks was done.

The data were produced by immunoSEQ multiplex PCR, yet TCRdb's version contains in-frame clones alone and is incomplete. The sample lists about 120,000 clones, around 92% seen once, with 1.5% to 1.8% in the top ten. Study conclusions and caveats: Donors in the cohort were predominantly white British and more often female, and clonal diversity was possibly underestimated. Sampling captured repertoires only after the peak T cell response.

The sequenced sample was peripheral blood, obtained on day 0 of AZD1222 vaccination. The TCR comes from an adult in good health.

Here the CDR3 reads CASSLSGSSYEQYF. CDR3 sequence (DNA): TGTGCCAGCAGCCTTAGCGGGAGCTCCTACGAGCAGTACTTC. The V gene is TRBV5-6, the J gene TRBJ2-7, with 9 bases identical to TRBD2. Germline CDR1 is SGHDT and CDR2 is YYEEEE. CDR3 length: 14 residues. The trim removed 4 bases at V and 0 bases at J, leaving 2 bases unmatched.